This T cell receptor (beta chain) was sequenced during a study of graft-versus-host responses after intestinal transplantation. For the study at large: Each transplant was multivisceral, liver-intestinal, or isolated intestinal. Every recipient had anti-thymocyte globulin induction and about three years of tacrolimus plus steroids.

In its sample, this clone was seen once. With 200,000 irradiated, violet-dye-labeled stimulator cells, 200,000 CFSE-labeled responder cells were plated. Sorted cells were CFSE-low CD3+CD4+ or CD3+CD8+ proliferating responders. Whole-study findings and limits: Graft-versus-host to host-versus-graft clonal ratios in allografts were high in patients with graft-donor T cell macrochimerism.

Produced via immunoSEQ multiplex PCR; TCRdb's table is partial and in-frame only. The sample lists approximately 23,000 clones; around two fifths were seen once. CDR3 size: 14 residues. The germline V gene has CDR1 SQVTM and CDR2 ANQGSEA. The V gene end was trimmed by 6 bases and the J gene end by 0 bases; junction bases not matched to a gene: 7. The sample in question was alloreactive CD8+ T cells from a mixed lymphocyte reaction culture, obtained before transplantation. The sample's subset: CFSE-low proliferating T cells sorted from roughly 6-day pre-transplant mixed lymphocyte reaction (GvH or HvG direction). This sequence was found in a human patient who was an organ donor for intestinal transplantation. The rearrangement uses TRBV29-1 and TRBJ2-7, with 8 nucleotides matching TRBD2. The CDR3 region has the DNA TGCAGCGTCATTAGCGGGGTAAGCTCCTACGAGCAGTACTTC. Amino acids: CSVISGVSSYEQYF.